This TCR beta chain came from a study of blood T cell repertoires in COVID-19. Background on the study: Specimens from acute and convalescent COVID-19 originated in the United States, Italy and Spain. Sample material is recorded as cDNA or gDNA derived from T cells, B-cell-depleted T cells, or PBMCs.

In the original analysis: How many nucleated cells were present was estimated from reference gene primer amplification. The table came from immunoSEQ multiplex PCR; TCRdb's copy has only in-frame clones and leaves some out. V, J and clone size are those of that table, while D and trimming were read from the DNA. The sample includes under 100,000 clones, about nine tenths of them seen just once. From germline, CDR1 is SGDLS and CDR2 YYNGEE. CDR3 length: 11 amino acids. Trimming removed 4 bases at V and 5 bases at J, with 4 bases between. The receptor comes from a man aged 50-60 years with acute or convalescent COVID-19. J is TRBJ2-1 and V is TRBV9; D is unresolved. The material sequenced was peripheral blood. CDR3 nucleotide sequence: TGTGCCAGCAGCCGGGACAATGAGCAGTTCTTC. It is translated as CASSRDNEQFF.